The present T cell receptor (beta chain) was sequenced within a study of blood T cell repertoires in COVID-19. Study context: Italy, Spain and the United States were the sources of the convalescent and acute COVID-19 samples. In each case, the material was cDNA or gDNA derived from T cells, B-cell-depleted T cells, or PBMCs.

In germline, CDR1 is MNHEY, CDR2 SVGAGI. The CDR3 has 15 residues. The V segment lost 5 bases and the J segment 0 bases; nucleotides outside the gene matches: 6. Original processing notes: Amplification of reference gene primers was used by the study to estimate nucleated cell counts. Repertoires were generated with immunoSEQ multiplex PCR, while TCRdb's copy carries only in-frame clones and drops some. V, J and clone size derive from that table, while D and trimming were established from the DNA sequence. The repertoire consists of more than 150,000 clones, with roughly nine tenths occurring once and the leading ten covering approximately 3%.

Material: peripheral blood. V is TRBV6-5 and J is TRBJ1-2, with 7 bases matching TRBD1. This TCR derives from a man between 60 and 75 years old with acute or convalescent COVID-19. CDR3 sequence reads: CASSNPGQPNYGYTF. DNA of the CDR3: TGTGCCAGCAGTAACCCGGGACAGCCTAACTATGGCTACACCTTC.